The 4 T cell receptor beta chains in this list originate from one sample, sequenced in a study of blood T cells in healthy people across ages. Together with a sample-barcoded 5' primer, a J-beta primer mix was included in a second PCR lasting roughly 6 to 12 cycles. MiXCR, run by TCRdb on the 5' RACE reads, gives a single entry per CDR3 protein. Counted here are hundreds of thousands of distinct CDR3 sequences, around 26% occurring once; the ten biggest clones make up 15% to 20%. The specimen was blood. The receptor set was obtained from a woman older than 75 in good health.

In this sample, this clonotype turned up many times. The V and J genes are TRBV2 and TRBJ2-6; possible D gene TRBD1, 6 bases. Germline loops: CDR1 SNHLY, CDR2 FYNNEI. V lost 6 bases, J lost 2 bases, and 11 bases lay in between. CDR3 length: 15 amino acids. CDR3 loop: CASRLEGAGANVLTF. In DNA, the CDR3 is TGTGCCAGCAGGCTCGAGGGGGCTGGGGCCAACGTCCTGACTTTC.

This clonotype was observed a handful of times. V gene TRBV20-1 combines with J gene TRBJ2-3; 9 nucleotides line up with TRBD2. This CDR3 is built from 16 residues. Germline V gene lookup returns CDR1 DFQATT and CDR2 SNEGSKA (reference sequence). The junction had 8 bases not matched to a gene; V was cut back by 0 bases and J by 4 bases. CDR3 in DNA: TGCAGTGCTAGAGATTATGGCGGGGGGGCCCCAGATACGCAGTATTTT. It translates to CSARDYGGGAPDTQYF.

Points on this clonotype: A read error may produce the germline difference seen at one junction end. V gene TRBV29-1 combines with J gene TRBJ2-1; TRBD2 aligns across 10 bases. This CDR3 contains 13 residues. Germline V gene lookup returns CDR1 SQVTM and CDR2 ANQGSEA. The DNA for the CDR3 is TGCGGCGTTGGGACTAGCGTGTACAATGAGCAGTTCTTC. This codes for CGVGTSVYNEQFF.

This chain's CDR3 is CARGPTVNTEAFF. Written as DNA, the CDR3 is TGTGCCCGGGGCCCAACAGTGAACACTGAAGCTTTCTTT. The genes are TRBV12-3 or TRBV12-4 and TRBJ1-1; TRBD1 might be the D (5 bases). The ends were cut back, 11 bases at V and 0 bases at J, with 13 bases in the middle. This CDR3 spans 13 amino acids.